This TCR beta chain appears in the sequencing data of a study of OX40 agonist ivuxolimab in advanced cancers. J gave up 4 bases and V 3 bases, and 9 bases lay outside the gene matches. This CDR3 is built from 16 residues. Germline values: CDR1 SGHVS, CDR2 FQNEAQ. The assay was immunoSEQ multiplex PCR, and TCRdb's table has in-frame clones only and misses some. The table lists approximately 51,000 clones, about 78% of them singletons. The TCR originated in an adult with an advanced solid tumor such as melanoma, head and neck, liver or kidney cancer. The material sequenced was CD4+ or CD8+ T cells sorted from blood, taken in a trial of the OX40 agonist ivuxolimab. The chain uses TRBV7-8 and TRBJ2-3; 8 bases agree with TRBD2. CDR3 sequence: CASSFYREGVSDTQYF. CDR3 sequence (DNA): TGTGCCAGCAGCTTTTATCGGGAGGGCGTATCAGATACGCAGTATTTT.